This TCR beta chain was retrieved from a study of blood T cell repertoires in COVID-19. About the study: Sample material is recorded as cDNA or gDNA derived from T cells, B-cell-depleted T cells, or PBMCs.

Germline V gene data show CDR1 as MNHEY and CDR2 as SMNVEV (reference sequence). Germline trimming cut 5 bases from V and 2 bases from J; bases unmatched to any gene: 4. The CDR3 has 17 amino acids. This clone is a singleton in its sample. Data came from immunoSEQ multiplex PCR; TCRdb stores just in-frame clones and leaves some out. The top ten clones hold around 4.6% of a sample with roughly 120,000 clones, about 88% of them seen once. This sequence joins TRBV27 and TRBJ2-1, with TRBD2 matching over 15 bases. Sequencing used peripheral blood. The sequence was obtained from a man aged 55 to 70 with COVID-19, enrolled during active disease. Written as DNA, the CDR3 is TGTGCCAGCAGTCGGGGACTAGCGGGAGGAACCTACAATGAGCAGTTCTTC. This translates into CASSRGLAGGTYNEQFF.